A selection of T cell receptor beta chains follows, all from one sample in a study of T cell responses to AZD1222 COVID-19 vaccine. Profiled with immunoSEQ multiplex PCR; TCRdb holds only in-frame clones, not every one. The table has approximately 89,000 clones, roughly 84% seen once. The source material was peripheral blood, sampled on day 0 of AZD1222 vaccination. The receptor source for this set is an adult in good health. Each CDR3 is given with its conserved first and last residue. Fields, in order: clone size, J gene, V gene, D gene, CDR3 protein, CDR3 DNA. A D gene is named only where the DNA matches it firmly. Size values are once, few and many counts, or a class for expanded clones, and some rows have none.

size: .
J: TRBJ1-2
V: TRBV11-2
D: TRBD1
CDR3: CASSTRTGAYGYTF
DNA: TGTGCCAGCAGCACCCGGACAGGGGCCTATGGCTACACCTTC

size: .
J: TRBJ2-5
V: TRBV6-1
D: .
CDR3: CASSETGSLGETQYF
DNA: TGTGCCAGCAGTGAGACGGGCTCTTTGGGAGAGACCCAGTACTTC

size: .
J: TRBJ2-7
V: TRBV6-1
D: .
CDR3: CASSVDGGEQYF
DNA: TGTGCCAGCAGTGTGGACGGTGGCGAGCAGTACTTC

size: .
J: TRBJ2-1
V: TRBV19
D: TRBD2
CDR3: CASSIGGGLAAYNEQFF
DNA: TGTGCCAGTAGTATCGGGGGGGGACTAGCGGCCTACAATGAGCAGTTCTTC

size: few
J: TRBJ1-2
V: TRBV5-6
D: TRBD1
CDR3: CASSPNAGGYGYTF
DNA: TGTGCCAGCAGCCCGAATGCAGGGGGCTATGGCTACACCTTC

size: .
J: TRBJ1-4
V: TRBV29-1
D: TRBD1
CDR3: CSVSRTGAEKLFF
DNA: TGCAGCGTTAGTCGGACAGGGGCGGAAAAACTGTTTTTT

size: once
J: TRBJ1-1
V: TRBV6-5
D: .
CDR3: CATLRGGTTEAFF
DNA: TGTGCCACCCTCAGGGGTGGTACCACTGAAGCTTTCTTT

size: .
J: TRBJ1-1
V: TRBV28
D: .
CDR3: CASSWGRTGRGAFF
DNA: TGTGCCAGCAGTTGGGGACGTACGGGGAGGGGAGCTTTCTTT

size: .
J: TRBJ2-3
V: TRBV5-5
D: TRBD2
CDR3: CASDPGQRGGTDTQYF
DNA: TGTGCCAGCGACCCAGGACAACGGGGGGGCACAGATACGCAGTATTTT

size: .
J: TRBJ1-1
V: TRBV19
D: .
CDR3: CASETRGDGTEAFF
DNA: TGTGCCAGTGAAACCAGGGGAGATGGAACTGAAGCTTTCTTT

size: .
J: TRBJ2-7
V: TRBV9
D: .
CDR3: CASSVESRTAPYEQYF
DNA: TGTGCCAGCAGCGTAGAGTCGCGGACGGCGCCCTACGAGCAGTACTTC

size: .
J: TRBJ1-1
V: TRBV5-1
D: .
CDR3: CASSQGASNTEAFF
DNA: TGCGCCAGCAGCCAAGGGGCCTCCAACACTGAAGCTTTCTTT

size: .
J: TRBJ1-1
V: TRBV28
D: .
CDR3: CASRSMNTEAFF
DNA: TGTGCCAGCAGATCAATGAACACTGAAGCTTTCTTT

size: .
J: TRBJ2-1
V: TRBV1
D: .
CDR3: CTSRGLAGGCTEQFF
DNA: TGCACCAGCAGGGGACTAGCGGGGGGGTGCACTGAGCAGTTCTTC

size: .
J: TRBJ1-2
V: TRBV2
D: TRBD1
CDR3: CASRGDRINYGYTF
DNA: TGTGCCAGCAGGGGGGACAGAATTAACTATGGCTACACCTTC

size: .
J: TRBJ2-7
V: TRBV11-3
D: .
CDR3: CASSRERGYEQYF
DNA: TGTGCCAGCAGCCGAGAAAGAGGGTACGAGCAGTACTTC

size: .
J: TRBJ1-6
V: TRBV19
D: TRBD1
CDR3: CASSTRQGVNSPLHF
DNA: TGTGCCAGTAGTACCCGACAGGGGGTAAATTCACCCCTCCACTTT

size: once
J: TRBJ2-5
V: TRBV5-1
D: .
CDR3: CASSLAGTPNGETQYF
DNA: TGCGCCAGCAGCTTGGCAGGGACTCCCAACGGGGAGACCCAGTACTTC

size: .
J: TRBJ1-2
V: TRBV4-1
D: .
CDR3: CASSPKGGTDTLYGYTF
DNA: TGCGCCAGCAGCCCTAAGGGAGGCACAGATACCCTCTATGGCTACACCTTC

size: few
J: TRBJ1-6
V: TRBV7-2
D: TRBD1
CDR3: CASSVPGQGAGSPLHF
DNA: TGTGCCAGCAGCGTTCCGGGACAGGGGGCCGGATCACCCCTCCACTTT

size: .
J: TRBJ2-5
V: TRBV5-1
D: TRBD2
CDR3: CASSLRAGDQETQYF
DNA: TGCGCCAGCAGCTTGCGAGCGGGGGACCAAGAGACCCAGTACTTC

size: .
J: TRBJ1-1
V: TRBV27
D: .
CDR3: CASSLTVFTEAFF
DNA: TGTGCCAGCAGTCTGACAGTTTTCACTGAAGCTTTCTTT

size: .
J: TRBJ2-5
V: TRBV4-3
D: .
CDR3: CASSFRTGETQYF
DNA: TGCGCCAGCAGCTTCCGAACTGGGGAGACCCAGTACTTC

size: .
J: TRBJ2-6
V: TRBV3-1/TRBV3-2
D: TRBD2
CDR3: CASSIRGGPGGANVLTF
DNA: TGTGCCAGCAGTATACGGGGGGGCCCTGGCGGGGCCAACGTCCTGACTTTC

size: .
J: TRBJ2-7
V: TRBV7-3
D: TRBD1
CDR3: CASSLGTAYEQYF
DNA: TGTGCCAGCAGCTTAGGGACAGCCTACGAGCAGTACTTC

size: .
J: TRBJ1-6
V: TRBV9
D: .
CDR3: CASSVDSNRESPLHF
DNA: TGTGCCAGCAGCGTAGATTCTAACAGGGAGTCACCCCTCCACTTT

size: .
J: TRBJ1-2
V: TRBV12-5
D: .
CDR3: CASSRGAPYGYTF
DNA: TGTGCTAGTTCGCGTGGTGCTCCTTATGGCTACACCTTC